The 28 T cell receptor beta chains in this list originate from one sample, sequenced in a study of blood T cells in healthy people across ages. A second about 6 to 11 cycle PCR used barcoded and J-beta primers. Via MiXCR, TCRdb re-called the 5' RACE reads, giving one row per CDR3 protein. In the table there are roughly 1.6 million distinct CDR3 sequences, roughly 32% of which are singletons. The sample taken for sequencing was blood. These receptors came from a woman aged 25 to 39 in good health.

This clonotype has just a few counts. The chain employs TRBV5-1 and TRBJ2-1; the match to TRBD2 covers 10 bases. V shed 3 bases, J shed 9 bases, and the junction held 9 bases outside the gene matches. Germline assignment: CDR1 SGHRS and CDR2 YFSETQ. This CDR3 has 15 residues. Here the CDR3 reads CASSSRTSGPFEQFF. The CDR3 DNA reads TGCGCCAGCAGCTCCAGGACTAGCGGTCCTTTTGAGCAGTTCTTC.

This clonotype was detected only a few times. The chain carries TRBV7-3 and TRBJ2-3; 8 nucleotides line up with TRBD2. The CDR3 is made up of 14 amino acids. Trimming at V came to 6 bases and at J to 2 bases, leaving 4 bases not matched to a gene. CDR1 and CDR2 from the germline V gene are SGHTA and FQGTGA. CDR3 nucleotides: TGTGCCAGCAGTCAAGCGGGGGCCACAGATACGCAGTATTTT. Translated, it gives CASSQAGATDTQYF.

This clonotype appeared many times. The chain combines TRBV12-3 or TRBV12-4 with TRBJ2-1, with D perhaps being TRBD1 or TRBD2 (6 bases each). V shed 0 bases and J shed 7 bases, with 13 bases lying between them. The CDR3 loop spans 15 amino acids. The chain's CDR3 is CASSLAGGPRNEQFF. The CDR3 DNA reads as TGTGCCAGCAGTTTAGCTGGGGGGCCGAGGAATGAGCAGTTCTTC.

This clonotype was found a few times. This chain joins TRBV2 and TRBJ2-1; TRBD2 matches at 9 bases. CDR1 and CDR2 (germline): SNHLY, FYNNEI. This CDR3 comprises 14 residues. After removal of 7 bases from V and 6 bases from J, the junction contained 7 bases not matched to a gene. In nucleotides, the CDR3 is TGTGCCAGCAAGACCGGGACTAGCCTCAATGAGCAGTTCTTC. This translates into CASKTGTSLNEQFF.

The chain links TRBV30 to TRBJ1-2; D is ambiguous. V gave up 4 bases and J gave up 8 bases, with 14 bases separating them. The CDR3 loop spans 12 amino acids. Germline CDR1 is GTSNPN and CDR2 is SVGIG (reference sequence). CDR3 DNA: TGTGCCTGGACCCAGCGACTAGGGGGCTACACCTTC. It is translated as CAWTQRLGGYTF.

V is TRBV10-3 and J is TRBJ2-1, with D uncertain. V was clipped by 3 bases and J by 5 bases, with 8 bases between them. The length of the CDR3 is 13 residues. In germline, CDR1 is ENHRY, CDR2 SYGVKD. This CDR3 is CAISDEANNEQFF. The CDR3 bases are TGTGCCATCAGTGATGAGGCCAACAATGAGCAGTTCTTC.

The V call is TRBV21-1, the J call TRBJ2-7. TRBV21-1 is deemed a pseudogene. CDR3 length: 15 amino acids. CDR3 DNA: TGTGCCAGCAGCATCCGCGACGGGGACTCCTACGAGCAGTACTTC. Translating gives CASSIRDGDSYEQYF.

The chain employs TRBV12-3 or TRBV12-4 and TRBJ1-5; maybe TRBD1 (6 bases). The CDR3 is 15 amino acids. The ends were cut back, 5 bases at V and 1 base at J, with 12 bases in the middle. This chain's CDR3 is CASSPQGISNQPQHF. The CDR3 region has the DNA TGTGCCAGCAGTCCCCAGGGGATCAGCAATCAGCCCCAGCATTTT.

This clonotype has a count of ten or more. The chain uses TRBV13 and TRBJ2-3; D is unclear. Germline values: CDR1 PRHDT, CDR2 FYEKMQ (reference sequence). Trimming removed 5 bases from V and 3 bases from J, with 9 bases in between. This CDR3 has 13 residues. This CDR3 is CASSADSTDTQYF. CDR3 in DNA: TGTGCCAGCAGCGCAGACTCAACAGATACGCAGTATTTT.

This clonotype was picked up a small number of times. For the CDR3, the DNA is TGTGCCAGCAGTGCAGCAGAGATAATTGAAGCTTTCTTT. Protein product: CASSAAEIIEAFF. V usage is TRBV28 and J usage is TRBJ1-1; no firm D call. Germline V gene data show CDR1 as MDHEN and CDR2 as SYDVKM. The CDR3 runs 13 residues. Trimming stripped 5 bases from V and 7 bases from J, with 14 bases between.

In its sample, this clonotype was seen a few times. The rearrangement joins TRBV5-1 to TRBJ1-1, with a weak D call TRBD1 (5 bases). CDR1 is SGHRS and CDR2 is YFSETQ in the germline V gene. The length of the CDR3 is 15 residues. V shed 3 bases and J shed 5 bases, with 17 bases lying between them. CDR3 sequence reads: CASSYWGPEGTEAFF. DNA for the CDR3: TGCGCCAGCAGCTACTGGGGCCCAGAGGGGACTGAAGCTTTCTTT.

The chain is built from TRBV28 and TRBJ1-1; no reliable D call. Trimming cost V 0 bases and J 7 bases, with 12 bases left between them. Germline CDR1 is MDHEN and CDR2 is SYDVKM. The CDR3 contains 14 residues. The CDR3 sequence: CASSLWSVGSEAFF. DNA for the CDR3: TGTGCCAGCAGTTTATGGTCGGTTGGGAGTGAAGCTTTCTTT. Looking up the rest from reference TRBV28 and TRBJ1-1 gives the full variable domain: DVKVTQSSRYLVKRTGEKVFLECVQDMDHENMFWYRQDPGLGLRLIYFSYDVKMKEKGDIPEGYSVSREKKERFSLILESASTNQTSMYLCASSLWSVGSEAFFGQGTRLTVV.

The V gene is TRBV28, the J gene TRBJ2-7, with TRBD2 matching over 10 bases. Germline lookup yields CDR1 MDHEN and CDR2 SYDVKM. V shed 7 bases, J shed 7 bases, and the junction held 13 bases outside the gene matches. The CDR3 consists of 15 residues. This CDR3 is CASNLSGRVRGEQYF. The DNA of the CDR3 is TGTGCCAGCAACCTGAGCGGGAGGGTACGAGGAGAGCAGTACTTC.

The chain carries TRBV28 and TRBJ2-1, with 8 bases aligning to TRBD2. CDR1 is MDHEN, CDR2 SYDVKM, per germline. The ends lost 4 bases at V and 5 bases at J; junction bases unmatched: 13. This CDR3 contains 17 residues. The CDR3 DNA follows: TGTGCCAGCAGTTCCCTCAGCCGGGAGGGCCTCAACAATGAGCAGTTCTTC. Translated, it gives CASSSLSREGLNNEQFF.

The chain is built from TRBV10-3 and TRBJ2-2; D might be TRBD1 (5 bases). CDR1 and CDR2 (germline): ENHRY, SYGVKD. The CDR3 loop spans 13 amino acids. V was shortened by 4 bases and J by 5 bases, with 8 bases between the two germline ends. The CDR3 nucleotides are TGTGCCATCAGTGTCAGGGATACCGGGGAGCTGTTTTTT. This gives the protein CAISVRDTGELFF.

This clonotype was detected a few times. The V and J genes are TRBV4-2 and TRBJ1-2; TRBD1 agrees at 9 bases. The V gene's germline CDR1 is LGHNA and CDR2 YNFKEQ. CDR3 size: 16 residues. Unmatched junction bases numbered 11, after V lost 4 bases and J lost 5 bases. The CDR3 loop reads CASSPPGQGIEYGYTF. The CDR3 nucleotides read TGTGCCAGCAGCCCTCCGGGACAGGGAATTGAGTATGGCTACACCTTC.

This chain uses TRBV20-1 with TRBJ2-3; 9 nucleotides agree with TRBD2. In germline, CDR1 is DFQATT, CDR2 SNEGSKA (reference sequence). J gave up 2 bases and V 6 bases, and 6 bases lay outside the gene matches. CDR3 length equals 14 residues. CDR3 residues: CSAIAGANTDTQYF. CDR3 coding DNA: TGCAGTGCGATAGCGGGGGCCAACACAGATACGCAGTATTTT.

The V and J genes are TRBV6-6 and TRBJ2-1; D gene ambiguous. From germline, CDR1 is MNHNY and CDR2 SVGAGI (reference sequence). V shed 9 bases and J shed 4 bases, with 16 bases lying between them. CDR3 size: 14 residues. Here the CDR3 DNA reads TGTGCCAGTATTCAAGGGTTGGGATACAATGAGCAGTTCTTC. The encoded protein is CASIQGLGYNEQFF.

This clonotype occurred a few times. V and J are TRBV2 and TRBJ2-1; 14 bases fit TRBD2. Germline CDR1 and CDR2: SNHLY and FYNNEI. V gave up 9 bases and J gave up 9 bases; unmatched junction bases: 7. The CDR3 totals 14 residues. CDR3 protein: CARPGLAGVGEQFF. The CDR3 nucleotides are TGTGCCAGACCGGGACTAGCGGGAGTAGGTGAGCAGTTCTTC.

The DNA for the CDR3 is TGTGCCAGCAGTACCCGGACAGGGCCCTGGACCCAGTACTTC. It is translated as CASSTRTGPWTQYF. The chain is built from TRBV28 and TRBJ2-5; 8 bases match TRBD1. CDR3 length equals 14 residues. Germline V gene data show CDR1 as MDHEN and CDR2 as SYDVKM. V shed 5 bases and J 7 bases; nucleotides not matched to a gene: 9.

This rearrangement joins TRBV5-6 to TRBJ1-5; unclear D gene. The CDR3 length is 15 residues. V was pared by 1 base and J by 4 bases, with 12 bases between. Germline assignment: CDR1 SGHDT and CDR2 YYEEEE. The chain's CDR3 is CASSLKREGNQPQHF. As DNA, the CDR3 is TGTGCCAGCAGCTTGAAGCGGGAAGGAAATCAGCCCCAGCATTTT.

This clonotype was recorded a few times. This chain uses TRBV24-1 with TRBJ2-1; D unresolved. Per germline, CDR1 KGHDR and CDR2 SFDVKD. The CDR3 has 16 amino acids. Trimming shortened V by 5 bases and J by 5 bases, and 18 bases separated the two germline ends. CDR3 sequence: CATSATSGFWDNEQFF. In DNA, the CDR3 is TGTGCCACCAGTGCTACGTCAGGCTTTTGGGACAATGAGCAGTTCTTC.

This clonotype has more than one count but fewer than ten. The rearrangement uses TRBV20-1 and TRBJ1-1; D unresolved. Germline values: CDR1 DFQATT, CDR2 SNEGSKA (reference sequence). V was trimmed by 0 bases and J by 10 bases, leaving 9 bases between them. This CDR3 is built from 11 residues. CDR3 DNA: TGCAGTGCTAGAGATGACCCGCGAGCTTTCTTT. Protein: CSARDDPRAFF.

With respect to this clonotype: An end of the junction does not agree with germline; a read error may underlie this. The genes are TRBV4-2 and TRBJ2-7, with TRBD2 identical over 14 bases. This CDR3 has 16 residues. Germline loops: CDR1 LGHNA, CDR2 YNFKEQ. CDR3: CASSQTRTSGRYEQYF. The CDR3 DNA reads as TGTGCCAGCAGCCAGACCCGGACTAGCGGGAGGTACGAACAGTACTTC.

The chain is built from TRBV21-1 and TRBJ1-1; the table's D call, TRBD1, was not checked against the DNA. TRBV21-1 is tagged as a pseudogene. This CDR3 region has 17 residues. The CDR3 reads CASTSDRFVFSVTEAFF. The CDR3 coding sequence is TGTGCCAGCACCTCGGACAGGTTCGTTTTCTCAGTCACTGAAGCTTTCTTT.

This chain uses TRBV30 with TRBJ1-6, with D perhaps matching TRBD1 (6 bases). Germline CDR1 and CDR2: GTSNPN and SVGIG (reference sequence). The CDR3 has 17 residues. V dropped 0 bases and J dropped 5 bases, with 17 bases sitting between them. CDR3 in amino acids: CAWSVPGAGLNNSPLHF. DNA of the CDR3: TGTGCCTGGAGTGTACCAGGGGCAGGGCTGAATAATTCACCCCTCCACTTT.

This chain joins TRBV7-3 and TRBJ1-1; 8 positions match TRBD1. The J segment lost 2 bases and the V segment lost 5 bases, leaving 7 bases of the junction unmatched. The CDR3 spans 15 residues. CDR1 SGHTA and CDR2 FQGTGA come from the germline V gene. For the CDR3, the DNA is TGTGCCAGCAGCCTCTTGGGACAGGCCAACACTGAAGCTTTCTTT. It specifies CASSLLGQANTEAFF.

The gene calls are TRBV19 and TRBJ1-2; D is perhaps TRBD1 (5 bases). Trimming took 3 bases from V and 2 from J, leaving 10 bases between them. Germline loops: CDR1 LNHDA, CDR2 SQIVND (reference sequence). This CDR3 region has 14 residues. CDR3 region: CASSIGTTNYGYTF. DNA for the CDR3: TGTGCCAGTAGTATTGGGACTACCAACTATGGCTACACCTTC.